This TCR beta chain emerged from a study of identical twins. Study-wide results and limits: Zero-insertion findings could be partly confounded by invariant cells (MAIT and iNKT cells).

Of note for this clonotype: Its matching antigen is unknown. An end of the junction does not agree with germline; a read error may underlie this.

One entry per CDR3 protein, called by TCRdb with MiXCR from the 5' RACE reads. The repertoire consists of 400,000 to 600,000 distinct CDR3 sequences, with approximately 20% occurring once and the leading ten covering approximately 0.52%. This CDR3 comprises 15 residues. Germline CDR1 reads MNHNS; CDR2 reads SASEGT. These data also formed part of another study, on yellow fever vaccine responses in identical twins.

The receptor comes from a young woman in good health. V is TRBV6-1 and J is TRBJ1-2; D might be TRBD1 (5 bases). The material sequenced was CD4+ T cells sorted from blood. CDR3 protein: CSSSEPFQGGYGYTF. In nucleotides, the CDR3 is TGTTCCAGCAGTGAACCCTTTCAGGGCGGCTATGGCTACACCTTC.